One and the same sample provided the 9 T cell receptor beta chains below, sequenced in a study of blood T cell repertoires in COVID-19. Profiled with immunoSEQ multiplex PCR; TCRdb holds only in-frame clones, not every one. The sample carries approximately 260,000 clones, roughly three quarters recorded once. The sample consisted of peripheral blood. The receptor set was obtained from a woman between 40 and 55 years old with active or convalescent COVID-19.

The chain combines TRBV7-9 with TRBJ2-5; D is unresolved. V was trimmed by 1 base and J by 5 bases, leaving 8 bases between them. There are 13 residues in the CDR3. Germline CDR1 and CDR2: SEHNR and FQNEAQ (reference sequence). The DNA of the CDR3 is TGTGCCAGCAGCTTAGATATTCGGGAGACCCAGTACTTC. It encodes CASSLDIRETQYF.

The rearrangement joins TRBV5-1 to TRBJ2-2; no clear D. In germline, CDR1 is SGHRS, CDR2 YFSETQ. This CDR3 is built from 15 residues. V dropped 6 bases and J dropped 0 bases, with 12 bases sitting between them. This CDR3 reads CASTGRSANTGELFF. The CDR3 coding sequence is TGCGCCAGCACCGGCAGGTCCGCGAACACCGGGGAGCTGTTTTTT.

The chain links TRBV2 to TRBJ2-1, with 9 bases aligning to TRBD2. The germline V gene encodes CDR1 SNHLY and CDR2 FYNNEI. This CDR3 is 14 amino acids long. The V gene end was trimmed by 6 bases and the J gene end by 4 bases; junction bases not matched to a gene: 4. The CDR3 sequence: CASSGLAGYNEQFF. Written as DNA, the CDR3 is TGTGCCAGCAGCGGCCTAGCGGGATACAATGAGCAGTTCTTC.

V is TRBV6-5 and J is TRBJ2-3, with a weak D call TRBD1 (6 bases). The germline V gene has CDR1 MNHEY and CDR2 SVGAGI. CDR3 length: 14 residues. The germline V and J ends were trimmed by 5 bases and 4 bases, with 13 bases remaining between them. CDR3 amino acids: CASSTRGLPDTQYF. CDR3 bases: TGTGCCAGCAGTACCAGGGGATTGCCAGATACGCAGTATTTT.

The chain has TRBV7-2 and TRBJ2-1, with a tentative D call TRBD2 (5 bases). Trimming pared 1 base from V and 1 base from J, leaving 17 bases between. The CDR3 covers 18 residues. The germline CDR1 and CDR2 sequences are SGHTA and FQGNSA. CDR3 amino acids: CASSLGGIGRVSYNEQFF. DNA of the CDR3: TGTGCCAGCAGCTTAGGAGGGATCGGGCGGGTGTCCTACAATGAGCAGTTCTTC. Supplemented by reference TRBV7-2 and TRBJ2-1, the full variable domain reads GAGVSQSPSNKVTEKGKDVELRCDPISGHTALYWYRQSLGQGLEFLIYFQGNSAPDKSGLPSDRFSAERTGGSVSTLTIQRTQQEDSAVYLCASSLGGIGRVSYNEQFFGPGTRLTVL.

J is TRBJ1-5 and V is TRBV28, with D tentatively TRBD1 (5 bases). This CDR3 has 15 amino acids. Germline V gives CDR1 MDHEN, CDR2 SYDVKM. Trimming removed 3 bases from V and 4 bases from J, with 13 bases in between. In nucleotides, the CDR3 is TGTGCCAGCAGTTTGGGACTCAGCTCAAATCAGCCCCAGCATTTT. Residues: CASSLGLSSNQPQHF.

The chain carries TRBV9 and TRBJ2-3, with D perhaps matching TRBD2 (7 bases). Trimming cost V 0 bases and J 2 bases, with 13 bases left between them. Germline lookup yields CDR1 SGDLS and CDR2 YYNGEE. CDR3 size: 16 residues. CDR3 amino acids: CASSVAGGRLTDTQYF. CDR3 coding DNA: TGTGCCAGCAGCGTAGCGGGGGGCCGACTCACAGATACGCAGTATTTT.

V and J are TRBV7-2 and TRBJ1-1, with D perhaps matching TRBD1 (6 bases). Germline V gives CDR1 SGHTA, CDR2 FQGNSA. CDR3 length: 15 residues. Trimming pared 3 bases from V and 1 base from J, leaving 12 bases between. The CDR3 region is CASSFLARGNTEAFF. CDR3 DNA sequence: TGTGCCAGCAGCTTCTTGGCCAGGGGGAACACTGAAGCTTTCTTT.

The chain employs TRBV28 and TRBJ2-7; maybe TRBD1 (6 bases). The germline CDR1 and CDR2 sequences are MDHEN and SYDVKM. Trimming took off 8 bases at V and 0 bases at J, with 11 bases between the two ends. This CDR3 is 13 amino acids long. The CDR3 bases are TGTGCCAGCGGGGGCCAAAGCTCCTACGAGCAGTACTTC. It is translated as CASGGQSSYEQYF.